This T cell receptor (beta chain) was documented in a study of T cells in Graves' hyperthyroidism and ophthalmopathy. Study-wide results and caveats: Before onset, by a median of approximately 6.8 months, the model predicted ophthalmopathy.

RNA transcripts yielded amplified TCR beta CDR3 regions. A set of HTBI primers served as the primers for a first-round RT-PCR of the TCR CDR3. A single record per CDR3 protein comes from TCRdb applying MiXCR to the multiplex PCR reads. The data hold over 450,000 distinct CDR3 sequences, with roughly 18% observed a single time. The CDR3 is made up of 14 amino acids. V was shortened by 2 bases and J by 9 bases, with 11 bases between the two germline ends. Germline assignment: CDR1 MNHEY and CDR2 SVGAGI. Notes on this clonotype: Antigen specificity is unknown.

Sequenced: blood. This chain links TRBV6-5 with TRBJ1-6; D is ambiguous. This clonotype was sampled from a woman between 18 and 29 years old with Graves' ophthalmopathy. CDR3 DNA: TGTGCCAGCAGTTACCGCGCGAGGAGTTCACCCCTCCACTTT. Translation: CASSYRARSSPLHF.